These 15 T cell receptor beta chains were all obtained from the same sample, sequenced in a study of OX40 agonist ivuxolimab in advanced cancers. TCRdb keeps only in-frame clones here, not all; method: immunoSEQ multiplex PCR. The sample holds 20,000 or so clones, 80% to 85% seen once. The sequencing here drew on CD4+ or CD8+ T cells sorted from blood, taken in a trial of the OX40 agonist ivuxolimab. The origin of the receptors is an adult with an advanced solid tumor such as melanoma, head and neck, liver or kidney cancer.

This chain connects TRBV19 to TRBJ2-7, with D possibly matching TRBD2 (5 bases). The CDR3 spans 17 residues. The germline CDR1 and CDR2 sequences are LNHDA and SQIVND (reference sequence). V was pared by 4 bases and J by 5 bases, with 24 bases between. The CDR3 here is CASSTLREGVGVNEQYF. The DNA of the CDR3 is TGTGCCAGTAGTACATTGCGCGAGGGAGTGGGAGTTAACGAGCAGTACTTC.

CDR3 sequence: CASRARTGNTGELFF. CDR3 DNA: TGTGCCAGCAGGGCCCGGACAGGGAACACCGGGGAGCTGTTTTTT. The rearrangement links TRBV28 to TRBJ2-2; 7 bases agree with TRBD1. V was pared by 6 bases and J by 1 base, with 5 bases of the junction left unmatched. The CDR3 covers 15 residues. Germline V gene sequence: CDR1 MDHEN, CDR2 SYDVKM.

The chain is built from TRBV30 and TRBJ1-2, with 7 bases matching TRBD1. The CDR3 runs to 12 residues. The germline gives CDR1 GTSNPN, CDR2 SVGIG (reference sequence). Trimming cost V 8 bases and J 4 bases; bases outside gene matches: 7. In DNA form, the CDR3 reads TGTGCCCGGACAGGAGATATCTATGGCTACACCTTC. The encoded protein is CARTGDIYGYTF. The variable domain in full, with the rest retrieved from reference TRBV30 and TRBJ1-2, is SQTIHQWPATLVQPVGSPLSLECTVEGTSNPNLYWYRQAAGRGLQLLFYSVGIGQISSEVPQNLSASRPQDRQFILSSKKLLLSDSGFYLCARTGDIYGYTFGSGTRLTVV.

This chain joins TRBV7-9 and TRBJ1-2; D is ambiguous. There are 12 residues in the CDR3. Germline V gene sequence: CDR1 SEHNR, CDR2 FQNEAQ (reference sequence). V lost 5 bases and J 4 bases, leaving 8 bases between the germline ends. CDR3 region: CASSPEGYGYTF. Here the CDR3 DNA reads TGTGCCAGCAGCCCGGAGGGCTATGGCTACACCTTC.

This clone has a single count. The chain recombines TRBV5-3 with TRBJ1-4; D not resolved. TRBV5-3 is recorded as an ORF, its role being uncertain. CDR3 size: 12 residues. V lost 4 bases, J lost 7 bases, and 8 bases lay in between. CDR3 in DNA: TGTGCCAGAAGCCCCGCCTTTGAAAAACTGTTTTTT. Translation gives CARSPAFEKLFF.

This chain connects TRBV4-2 to TRBJ2-7; 11 nucleotides line up with TRBD2. From germline, CDR1 is LGHNA and CDR2 YNFKEQ. V was pared by 0 bases and J by 2 bases, with 6 bases of the junction left unmatched. This CDR3 region has 17 residues. The CDR3 spells CASSQDLLAGGTYEQYF. CDR3 nucleotides: TGTGCCAGCAGCCAAGATCTCCTAGCGGGGGGAACCTACGAGCAGTACTTC.

This clone was seen only a few times. The chain couples TRBV6-6 to TRBJ1-3, with D uncertain. The CDR3 is 14 amino acids. Trimming stripped 5 bases from V and 0 bases from J, with 8 bases between. Germline V CDR1 and CDR2: MNHNY, SVGAGI (reference sequence). CDR3: CASSIAYSGNTIYF. CDR3 nucleotide sequence: TGTGCCAGCAGTATTGCCTACTCTGGAAACACCATATATTTT.

The chain is built from TRBV15 and TRBJ2-5; possible D gene TRBD2, 5 bases. V was trimmed by 5 bases and J by 7 bases, leaving 11 bases between them. The CDR3 loop spans 12 amino acids. Germline lookup yields CDR1 LNHNV and CDR2 YYDKDF (reference sequence). CDR3 bases: TGTGCCACCAGCGCCCTGGCGGGGACCCAGTACTTC. Encoded protein: CATSALAGTQYF. Drawing the rest from reference TRBV15 and TRBJ2-5, the complete variable domain is DAMVIQNPRYQVTQFGKPVTLSCSQTLNHNVMYWYQQKSSQAPKLLFHYYDKDFNNEADTPDNFQSRRPNTSFCFLDIRSPGLGDTAMYLCATSALAGTQYFGPGTRLLVL.

The chain couples TRBV10-3 to TRBJ2-3; a weak D match, TRBD2 (7 bases). Germline CDR1 ENHRY, CDR2 SYGVKD. The CDR3 length is 14 residues. Trimming stripped 4 bases from V and 5 bases from J, with 13 bases between. This chain's CDR3 is CAISGGGAGDTQYF. CDR3 bases: TGTGCCATCAGTGGAGGGGGGGCCGGAGATACGCAGTATTTT.

The chain employs TRBV9 and TRBJ1-5; 10 bases are shared with TRBD1. This CDR3 has 15 amino acids. The germline V gene has CDR1 SGDLS and CDR2 YYNGEE. The V segment lost 4 bases and the J segment 3 bases; nucleotides outside the gene matches: 4. Here the CDR3 DNA reads TGTGCCAGCAGCCCGGGACAGGGGTCCAATCAGCCCCAGCATTTT. Translated, it gives CASSPGQGSNQPQHF.

The V and J genes are TRBV28 and TRBJ1-5, with 8 bases identical to TRBD1. Germline V gives CDR1 MDHEN, CDR2 SYDVKM. The CDR3 runs to 14 residues. This CDR3 reads CASEDRVGLQPQHF. The CDR3 region has the DNA TGTGCAAGCGAGGACAGGGTAGGTCTTCAGCCCCAGCATTTT.

This clone was observed a single time. This sequence joins TRBV6-5 and TRBJ1-3; 7 positions match TRBD1. With V trimmed by 2 bases and J by 2 bases, 3 bases remained unmatched. Germline V gene data show CDR1 as MNHEY and CDR2 as SVGAGI. This CDR3 is built from 15 residues. DNA for the CDR3: TGTGCCAGCAGTTACGGCAGGGGGGCTGGAAACACCATATATTTT. It translates to CASSYGRGAGNTIYF.

The J gene is TRBJ1-6, the V gene TRBV5-5; D gene ambiguous. Trimming removed 1 base from V and 10 bases from J, with 9 bases in between. Germline CDR1 SGHKS, CDR2 YYEKEE (reference sequence). The CDR3 extends over 13 amino acids. This CDR3 is CASSLNTVSPLHF. CDR3 DNA: TGTGCCAGCAGCTTGAACACAGTCTCACCCCTCCACTTT.

The chain is built from TRBV27 and TRBJ2-1; 10 nucleotides agree with TRBD2. The germline V gene encodes CDR1 MNHEY and CDR2 SMNVEV (reference sequence). After removal of 2 bases from V and 8 bases from J, the junction contained 12 bases not matched to a gene. The CDR3 loop spans 17 amino acids. The CDR3 spells CASSLVEAGGLLHEQFF. CDR3 nucleotide sequence: TGTGCCAGCAGTTTAGTGGAAGCGGGGGGGCTTCTACATGAGCAGTTCTTC.

Here the CDR3 DNA reads TGTGCCAGCAGTTTCTACGGGACAGCCACAGATACGCAGTATTTT. Its translation: CASSFYGTATDTQYF. The rearrangement joins TRBV6-5 to TRBJ2-3; 7 bases are a match to TRBD1. Trimming took 4 bases from V and 2 from J; bases not matched to a gene: 6. The CDR3 runs 15 residues. Germline V gene data show CDR1 as MNHEY and CDR2 as SVGAGI.